The T cell receptor (beta chain) described here comes from a study of beta chain features in type 1 diabetes. The study, taken as a whole, reports: All four CD4+ subsets of Type 1 diabetes patients contained TCRB CDR3s that were moderately but significantly shorter. Diminished insertions and augmented deletions at VDJ junctions characterized type 1 diabetes patients.

Sorting of CD4+ naive, central memory, regulatory and stem cell-like memory cells was performed via CD45RO/CCR7/CD25/CD127/CD95/CD27. With respect to this clone: Its antigen remains unidentified.

The sequenced template was cDNA made from the entire isolated RNA. Clones were read by immunoSEQ multiplex PCR, and TCRdb kept only the in-frame ones, dropping some. The sample holds a few hundred thousand clones; approximately 10% are singletons and the top ten take around 0.017%. Germline V gives CDR1 MNHEY, CDR2 SVGAGI. V lost 5 bases and J lost 5; bases outside the gene matches: 4. The CDR3 covers 13 residues. The sequencing input was naive CD4+ T cells from blood. The V call is TRBV6-5, the J call TRBJ2-3, with 7 positions matching TRBD1. The clonotype was recovered from a man aged 25-45 years with type 1 diabetes. The CDR3 loop reads CASSRRQGDTQYF. CDR3 in DNA: TGTGCCAGCAGTCGTAGACAGGGAGATACGCAGTATTTT.